This T cell receptor (beta chain) was documented in a study of blood T cell repertoires in COVID-19. Study information: Samples came from the United States, Italy and Spain, spanning acute and convalescent COVID-19. T cells, B-cell-depleted T cells, or PBMCs supplied cDNA or gDNA.

Methods used by the authors: Reference gene primer amplification yielded estimated nucleated cell counts. Produced via immunoSEQ multiplex PCR; TCRdb's table is partial and in-frame only. That table is the source of V, J and clone size, and D and trimming were worked out from the DNA. Of about 160,000 clones listed, roughly 91% were seen once; the top ten hold approximately 2.2%. Input material: peripheral blood. The TCR originated in a man aged 18 to 29 with acute or convalescent COVID-19.

The CDR3 DNA follows: TGTGCCAGCCTGGATGGGGCATTGGGCAATCAGCCCCAGCATTTT. This translates into CASLDGALGNQPQHF. The chain carries TRBV6-5 and TRBJ1-5, with D perhaps TRBD1 (5 bases). Trimming cost V 8 bases and J 2 bases, with 16 bases left between them. This CDR3 has 15 amino acids. CDR1 MNHEY and CDR2 SVGAGI come from the germline V gene.